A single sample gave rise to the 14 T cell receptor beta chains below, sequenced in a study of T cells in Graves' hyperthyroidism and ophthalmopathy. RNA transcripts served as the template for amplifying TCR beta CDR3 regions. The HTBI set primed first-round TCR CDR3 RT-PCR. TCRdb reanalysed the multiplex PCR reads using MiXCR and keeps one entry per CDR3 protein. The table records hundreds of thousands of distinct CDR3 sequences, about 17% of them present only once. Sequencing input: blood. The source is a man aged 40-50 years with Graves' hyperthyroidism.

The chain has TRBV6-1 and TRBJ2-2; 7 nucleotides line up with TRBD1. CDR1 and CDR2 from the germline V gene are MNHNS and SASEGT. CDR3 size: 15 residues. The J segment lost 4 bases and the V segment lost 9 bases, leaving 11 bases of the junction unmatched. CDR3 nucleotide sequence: TGTGCCAGTAAAGACAGGGTCTTGGGCACCGGGGAGCTGTTTTTT. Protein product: CASKDRVLGTGELFF.

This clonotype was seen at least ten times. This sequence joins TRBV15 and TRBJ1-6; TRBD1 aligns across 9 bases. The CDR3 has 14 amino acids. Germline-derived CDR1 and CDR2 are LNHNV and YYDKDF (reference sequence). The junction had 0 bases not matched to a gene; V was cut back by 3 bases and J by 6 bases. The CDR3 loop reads CATSRDRGNSPLHF. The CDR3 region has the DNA TGTGCCACCAGCAGGGACAGGGGTAATTCACCCCTCCACTTT.

CDR3 nucleotide sequence: TGTGCCACCAGTGGGCGGGGGGAAGTAGCAGATACGCAGTATTTT. Protein product: CATSGRGEVADTQYF. The chain couples TRBV24-1 to TRBJ2-3, with 8 bases fitting TRBD2. After removal of 5 bases from V and 4 bases from J, the junction contained 7 bases not matched to a gene. Germline CDR1 and CDR2: KGHDR and SFDVKD. This CDR3 comprises 15 residues.

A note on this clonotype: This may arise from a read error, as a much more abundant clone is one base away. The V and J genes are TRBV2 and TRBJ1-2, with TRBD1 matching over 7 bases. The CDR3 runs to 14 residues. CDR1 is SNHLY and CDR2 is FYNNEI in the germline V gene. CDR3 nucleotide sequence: TGTGCCAGCACCCCGGCGTTCCCTCAAGGGGGCTACGCCTTC. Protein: CASTPAFPQGGYAF.

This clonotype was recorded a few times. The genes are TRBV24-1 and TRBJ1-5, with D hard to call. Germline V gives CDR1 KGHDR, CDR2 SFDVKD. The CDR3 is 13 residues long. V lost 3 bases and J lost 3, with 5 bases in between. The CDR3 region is CATSDRNNQPQHF. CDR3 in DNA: TGTGCCACCAGTGATCGGAACAATCAGCCCCAGCATTTT.

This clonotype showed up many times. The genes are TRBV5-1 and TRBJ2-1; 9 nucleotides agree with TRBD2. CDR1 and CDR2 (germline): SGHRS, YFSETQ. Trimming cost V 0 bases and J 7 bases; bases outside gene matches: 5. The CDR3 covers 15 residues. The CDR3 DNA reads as TGCGCCAGCAGCTTGGGCGGGGGGGCCATTAATGAGCAGTTCTTC. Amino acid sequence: CASSLGGGAINEQFF.

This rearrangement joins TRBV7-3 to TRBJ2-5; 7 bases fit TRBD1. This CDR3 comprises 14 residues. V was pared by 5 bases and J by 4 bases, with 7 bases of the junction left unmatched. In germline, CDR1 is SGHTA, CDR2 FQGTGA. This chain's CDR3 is CASSETGLVETQYF. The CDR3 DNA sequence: TGTGCCAGCAGCGAGACAGGGTTGGTAGAGACCCAGTACTTC.

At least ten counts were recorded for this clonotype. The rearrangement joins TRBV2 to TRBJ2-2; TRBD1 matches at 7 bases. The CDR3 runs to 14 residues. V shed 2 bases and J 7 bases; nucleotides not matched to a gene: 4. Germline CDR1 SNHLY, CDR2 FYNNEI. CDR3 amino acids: CASSEQTGYGELFF. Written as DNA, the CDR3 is TGTGCCAGCAGTGAACAGACAGGGTACGGGGAGCTGTTTTTT.

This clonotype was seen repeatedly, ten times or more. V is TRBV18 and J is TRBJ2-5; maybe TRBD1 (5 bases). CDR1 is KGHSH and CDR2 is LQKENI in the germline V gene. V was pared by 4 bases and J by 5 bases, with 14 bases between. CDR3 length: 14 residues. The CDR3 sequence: CASSRGPGRETQYF. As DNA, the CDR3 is TGTGCCAGCTCACGGGGCCCAGGTCGGGAGACCCAGTACTTC.

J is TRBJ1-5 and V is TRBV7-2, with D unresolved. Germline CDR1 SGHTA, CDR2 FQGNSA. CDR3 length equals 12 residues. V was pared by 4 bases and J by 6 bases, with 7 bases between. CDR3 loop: CASSSVGQPQHF. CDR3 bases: TGTGCCAGCAGCTCGGTAGGTCAGCCCCAGCATTTT.

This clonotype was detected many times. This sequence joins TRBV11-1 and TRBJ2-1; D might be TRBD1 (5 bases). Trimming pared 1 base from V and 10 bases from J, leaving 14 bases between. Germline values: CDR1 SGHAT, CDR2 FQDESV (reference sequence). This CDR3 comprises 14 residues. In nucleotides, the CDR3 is TGTGCCAGCAGCTTAGGAAAGACAGTGGGCGAGCAGTTCTTC. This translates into CASSLGKTVGEQFF.

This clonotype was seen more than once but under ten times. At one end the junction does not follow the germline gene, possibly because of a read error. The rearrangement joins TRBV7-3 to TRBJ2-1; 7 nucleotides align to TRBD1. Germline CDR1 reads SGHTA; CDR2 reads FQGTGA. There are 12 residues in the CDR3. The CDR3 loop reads CASSITGDEQFF. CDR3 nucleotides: TGTGCCAGCAGCATAACAGGGGATGAGCAGTTCTTC.

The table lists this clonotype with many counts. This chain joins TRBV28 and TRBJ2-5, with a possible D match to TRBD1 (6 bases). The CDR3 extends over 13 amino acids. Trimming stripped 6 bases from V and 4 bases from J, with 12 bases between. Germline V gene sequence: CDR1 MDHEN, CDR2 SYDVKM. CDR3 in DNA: TGTGCCAGCAGAGAACAGGGCAGAGAGACCCAGTACTTC. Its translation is CASREQGRETQYF. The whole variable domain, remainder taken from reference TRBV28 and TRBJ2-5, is DVKVTQSSRYLVKRTGEKVFLECVQDMDHENMFWYRQDPGLGLRLIYFSYDVKMKEKGDIPEGYSVSREKKERFSLILESASTNQTSMYLCASREQGRETQYFGPGTRLLVL.

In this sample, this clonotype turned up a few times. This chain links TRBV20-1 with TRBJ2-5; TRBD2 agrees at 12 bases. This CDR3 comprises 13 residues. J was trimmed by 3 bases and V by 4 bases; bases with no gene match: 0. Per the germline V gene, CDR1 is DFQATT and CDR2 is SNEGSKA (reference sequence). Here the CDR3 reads CSATSGGEETQYF. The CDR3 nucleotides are TGCAGTGCTACTAGCGGGGGGGAAGAGACCCAGTACTTC.